These 29 T cell receptor beta chains originate from one sample sequenced in a study of T cells in Graves' hyperthyroidism and ophthalmopathy. It was RNA transcripts that yielded the amplified TCR beta CDR3 regions. HTBI primers drove first-round RT-PCR of the TCR CDR3. One entry per CDR3 protein results from TCRdb running MiXCR on the multiplex PCR reads. The sample yields a few hundred thousand distinct CDR3 sequences, 15% to 20% seen once. The material sequenced was blood. The receptors were gathered from a man aged 40-49 years with Graves' hyperthyroidism.

Worth noting for this clonotype: This sequence may be a read error, since a much larger clone differs from it by one base. This chain uses TRBV3-1 with TRBJ1-5, with a tentative D call TRBD1 (6 bases). Germline V gene data show CDR1 as LGHDT and CDR2 as YNNKEL (reference sequence). This CDR3 has 14 residues. Trimming shortened V by 0 bases and J by 6 bases, and 9 bases separated the two germline ends. CDR3 in DNA: TGTGCCAGCAGCCAAGATAGGGGGGTTCAGCCCCAGCATTTT. Protein product: CASSQDRGVQPQHF.

This clonotype was seen only a few times. The rearrangement links TRBV4-3 to TRBJ2-3, with TRBD2 identical over 8 bases. Germline lookup yields CDR1 LGHNA and CDR2 YSLEER. This CDR3 region has 15 residues. Germline trimming cut 4 bases from V and 2 bases from J; bases unmatched to any gene: 5. The CDR3 sequence is CASSLGGDLTDTQYF. The DNA for the CDR3 is TGCGCCAGCAGCCTCGGGGGGGACCTCACAGATACGCAGTATTTT.

This clonotype was found many times. The genes are TRBV7-3 and TRBJ2-7, with a possible D match to TRBD2 (6 bases). V was pared by 5 bases and J by 3 bases, with 14 bases between. This CDR3 region has 14 residues. Germline CDR1 reads SGHTA; CDR2 reads FQGTGA. The CDR3 spells CASSPTGRGYEQYF. In DNA, the CDR3 is TGTGCCAGCAGCCCGACGGGGCGGGGCTACGAGCAGTACTTC.

The V and J genes are TRBV20-1 and TRBJ1-4, with 8 positions matching TRBD1. Per germline, CDR1 DFQATT and CDR2 SNEGSKA (reference sequence). Trimming removed 4 bases from V and 7 bases from J; junction bases left unmatched: 11. The CDR3 covers 15 residues. CDR3 sequence reads: CSAMDVRTGSEKLFF. CDR3 sequence (DNA): TGCAGTGCTATGGACGTTCGGACAGGGAGTGAAAAACTGTTTTTT.

Note on this clonotype: This may come from a read error, since a much larger clone is one base off. As DNA, the CDR3 is TGTGCCAGCTCACCGCGCTGGGCGAACACTGAAGCTCTCTTT. Its translation: CASSPRWANTEALF. J is TRBJ1-1 and V is TRBV18; D is unclear. This CDR3 contains 14 residues. From germline, CDR1 is KGHSH and CDR2 LQKENI.

This clonotype has more than one count but fewer than ten. CDR3 coding DNA: TGCAGTGCCACCACTAGCGGGGCTAGCACAGATACGCAGTATTTT. Amino acid sequence: CSATTSGASTDTQYF. V is TRBV20-1 and J is TRBJ2-3, with 10 bases matching TRBD2. Germline V gives CDR1 DFQATT, CDR2 SNEGSKA (reference sequence). This CDR3 has 15 residues. V was pared by 6 bases and J by 0 bases, with 6 bases of the junction left unmatched.

This clonotype has ten or more counts. The rearrangement uses TRBV6-1 and TRBJ2-3; TRBD1 agrees at 10 bases. CDR1 is MNHNS and CDR2 is SASEGT in the germline V gene. CDR3 length: 15 amino acids. Trimming removed 8 bases from V and 1 base from J; junction bases left unmatched: 6. The CDR3 DNA is TGTGCCAGCCGGGACAGGGGAGGCGGCACAGATACGCAGTATTTT. It specifies CASRDRGGGTDTQYF.

This clonotype was picked up many times. The chain links TRBV20-1 to TRBJ2-5; 11 bases fit TRBD2. There are 15 residues in the CDR3. The germline V gene has CDR1 DFQATT and CDR2 SNEGSKA (reference sequence). V shed 6 bases and J 1 base; nucleotides not matched to a gene: 7. CDR3 protein: CSAIAGGRVQETQYF. Written as DNA, the CDR3 is TGCAGTGCCATAGCGGGGGGGCGGGTCCAAGAGACCCAGTACTTC.

This clonotype was counted ten times or more. J is TRBJ1-1 and V is TRBV10-3; D is possibly TRBD1 (5 bases). Germline lookup yields CDR1 ENHRY and CDR2 SYGVKD. The CDR3 has 17 amino acids. V was pared by 2 bases and J by 4 bases, with 20 bases between. CDR3 region: CAISEGAGSGLGTEAFF. For the CDR3, the DNA is TGTGCCATCAGTGAGGGGGCAGGGTCTGGATTGGGCACTGAAGCTTTCTTT.

This clonotype showed up many times. The chain employs TRBV12-3 or TRBV12-4 and TRBJ2-7, with TRBD1 identical over 9 bases. The junction had 3 bases not matched to a gene; V was cut back by 0 bases and J by 3 bases. This CDR3 is built from 15 residues. The CDR3 sequence is CASSLAVGQGYEQYF. CDR3 nucleotides: TGTGCCAGCAGTTTAGCGGTGGGACAGGGCTACGAGCAGTACTTC.

At least ten counts were recorded for this clonotype. The CDR3: CASSAGDRTSGAFF. The DNA for the CDR3 is TGTGCCAGCAGTGCCGGCGACAGGACATCGGGAGCTTTCTTT. The chain employs TRBV6-1 and TRBJ1-1; tentatively, D is TRBD1 (6 bases). Germline V gene sequence: CDR1 MNHNS, CDR2 SASEGT. The V and J ends lost 4 bases and 10 bases respectively, with 19 bases between them. The CDR3 consists of 14 residues.

A remark on this clonotype: This clone may be a read error of a much larger clone one base away. V is TRBV28 and J is TRBJ1-2, with 11 nucleotides matching TRBD1. There are 15 residues in the CDR3. The ends lost 5 bases at V and 4 bases at J; junction bases unmatched: 6. CDR1 and CDR2 (germline): MDHEN, SYDVKM. CDR3 nucleotide sequence: TGTGCCAGCAGTCCCGCCGGGACAGGGGGCTATGGCTACACCTTC. It specifies CASSPAGTGGYGYTF.

This clonotype was picked up one time. The genes are TRBV6-2 or TRBV6-3 and TRBJ2-3; the match to TRBD2 covers 14 bases. Germline V gives CDR1 MNHEY, CDR2 SVGEGT. This CDR3 comprises 16 residues. V dropped 6 bases and J dropped 5; count of bases not matched to a gene: 7. Here the CDR3 reads CASRDRLAGGQDTQYF. The CDR3 coding sequence is TGTGCCAGCAGGGACAGACTAGCGGGGGGGCAAGATACGCAGTATTTT.

The chain carries TRBV20-1 and TRBJ2-5; D is uncertain. Germline assignment: CDR1 DFQATT and CDR2 SNEGSKA (reference sequence). This CDR3 region has 12 residues. Between the trimmed V and J ends, which lost 4 bases and 1 base, there was a span of 7 bases. The chain's CDR3 is CSATRSQETQYF. The DNA for the CDR3 is TGCAGTGCTACGAGATCCCAAGAGACCCAGTACTTC.

In this sample, this clonotype turned up many times. V usage is TRBV6-1 and J usage is TRBJ2-3; D might be TRBD1 or TRBD2, each matching 6 bases. The ends were cut back, 6 bases at V and 2 bases at J, with 12 bases in the middle. Germline CDR1 reads MNHNS; CDR2 reads SASEGT. This CDR3 has 14 amino acids. The CDR3 region has the DNA TGTGCCAGCAGGCTCGGGGGCAACACAGATACGCAGTATTTT. As protein: CASRLGGNTDTQYF.

This clonotype appeared a few times. The V and J genes are TRBV27 and TRBJ1-6, with 9 bases identical to TRBD1. The germline V gene encodes CDR1 MNHEY and CDR2 SMNVEV (reference sequence). Trimming at V came to 0 bases and at J to 13 bases, leaving 7 bases not matched to a gene. The CDR3 is 15 residues long. CDR3 region: CASSLSNRGLGPLHF. As DNA, the CDR3 is TGTGCCAGCAGTTTATCGAACAGGGGGCTGGGGCCCCTCCACTTT.

The chain combines TRBV20-1 with TRBJ2-5; TRBD1 is a possible D gene (6 bases). Germline V gene lookup returns CDR1 DFQATT and CDR2 SNEGSKA (reference sequence). V was cut by 3 bases and J by 0 bases, with 23 bases left in between. This CDR3 is 18 amino acids long. CDR3: CSARGPGPTRGHQETQYF. The CDR3 DNA is TGCAGTGCTAGGGGGCCGGGACCAACCAGGGGCCACCAAGAGACCCAGTACTTC.

The gene calls are TRBV12-5 and TRBJ2-2; D is undetermined. The V end was cut by 6 bases, the J end by 7 bases, with 9 bases between. Germline CDR1 reads LGHNT; CDR2 reads FRNRAP. The CDR3 extends over 12 amino acids. The CDR3 nucleotides read TGTGCTAGTGGGTCCCACGGCGGGGAGCTGTTTTTT. It yields the protein CASGSHGGELFF.

V and J are TRBV7-2 and TRBJ2-1; 11 positions match TRBD2. The V gene end was trimmed by 3 bases and the J gene end by 9 bases; junction bases not matched to a gene: 4. CDR3 length: 14 residues. Per germline, CDR1 SGHTA and CDR2 FQGNSA. CDR3 in amino acids: CASSFTSGSPEQFF. For the CDR3, the DNA is TGTGCCAGCAGCTTTACTAGCGGGAGTCCTGAGCAGTTCTTC.

The chain combines TRBV2 with TRBJ2-7, with 15 bases lining up with TRBD2. The CDR3 length is 16 residues. V was pared by 6 bases and J by 5 bases, with 8 bases of the junction left unmatched. Germline-derived CDR1 and CDR2 are SNHLY and FYNNEI. Here the CDR3 reads CASSDIGLAGGDEQYF. The CDR3 DNA is TGTGCCAGCAGCGACATTGGACTAGCGGGGGGGGACGAGCAGTACTTC.

Comments on this clonotype: A read error is possible here, since a much larger clone lies one base away. The chain couples TRBV28 to TRBJ1-6; D might be TRBD1 (5 bases). V shed 1 base and J shed 11 bases, with 12 bases lying between them. This CDR3 region has 14 residues. Germline CDR1 MDHEN, CDR2 SYDVKM. As DNA, the CDR3 is TGTGCCAGCAGTTTATCGGGGGTAGATCCACCCCTCCACTTT. Its protein product is CASSLSGVDPPLHF.

The sample holds many counts of this clonotype. The chain joins TRBV27 to TRBJ2-1, with 10 bases aligning to TRBD2. Trimming removed 1 base from V and 8 bases from J; junction bases left unmatched: 11. This CDR3 region has 17 residues. Germline V gene data show CDR1 as MNHEY and CDR2 as SMNVEV (reference sequence). The CDR3 nucleotides read TGTGCCAGCAGTTTATTGGCTAGCGGGGGCCAAAACGATGAGCAGTTCTTC. Translated, it gives CASSLLASGGQNDEQFF.

At least ten counts were recorded for this clonotype. This sequence joins TRBV7-9 and TRBJ2-5; 7 bases line up with TRBD2. Trimming took 5 bases from V and 0 from J; bases not matched to a gene: 3. This CDR3 comprises 14 residues. From germline, CDR1 is SEHNR and CDR2 FQNEAQ (reference sequence). CDR3 nucleotides: TGTGCCAGCAGCCGGACTAGGTACCAAGAGACCCAGTACTTC. Residues: CASSRTRYQETQYF.

This chain joins TRBV19 and TRBJ2-7; 7 nucleotides agree with TRBD1. With 5 bases clipped from V and 5 bases from J, the junction kept 6 bases outside the gene matches. The CDR3 runs 13 residues. Germline V gene sequence: CDR1 LNHDA, CDR2 SQIVND (reference sequence). In DNA, the CDR3 is TGTGCCAGTAGTTCACAGACAGGGAACGAGCAGTACTTC. Translation gives CASSSQTGNEQYF. Full variable domain (missing parts from reference TRBV19 and TRBJ2-7): DGGITQSPKYLFRKEGQNVTLSCEQNLNHDAMYWYRQDPGQGLRLIYYSQIVNDFQKGDIAEGYSVSREKKESFPLTVTSAQKNPTAFYLCASSSQTGNEQYFGPGTRLTVT.

This clonotype came up many times. The chain joins TRBV7-2 to TRBJ1-2, with 7 bases fitting TRBD1. The CDR3 spans 15 residues. The V and J ends lost 1 base and 4 bases, in that order; junction bases with no gene match: 6. From germline, CDR1 is SGHTA and CDR2 FQGNSA. CDR3 in amino acids: CASSLGQGWSYGYTF. DNA for the CDR3: TGTGCCAGCAGCTTAGGACAGGGATGGTCCTATGGCTACACCTTC.

This clonotype showed up many times. The CDR3 here is CASSLYPPPGAAFF. Written as DNA, the CDR3 is TGTGCCAGCAGCTTATACCCCCCCCCAGGGGCAGCTTTCTTT. The V gene is TRBV11-2, the J gene TRBJ1-1, with a weak D call TRBD1 (6 bases). V lost 2 bases and J lost 10, with 17 bases in between. This CDR3 has 14 amino acids. CDR1 and CDR2 (germline): SGHAT, FQNNGV. Full variable domain (remainder filled in from reference TRBV11-2 and TRBJ1-1): EAGVAQSPRYKIIEKRQSVAFWCNPISGHATLYWYQQILGQGPKLLIQFQNNGVVDDSQLPKDRFSAERLKGVDSTLKIQPAKLEDSAVYLCASSLYPPPGAAFFGQGTRLTVV.

This clonotype was seen more than once but under ten times. The chain recombines TRBV7-9 with TRBJ1-4; TRBD1 agrees at 10 bases. This CDR3 has 13 residues. V dropped 6 bases and J dropped 6; count of bases not matched to a gene: 1. CDR1 SEHNR and CDR2 FQNEAQ come from the germline V gene (reference sequence). CDR3 coding DNA: TGTGCCAGCAGGACAGGGGGCGATGAAAAACTGTTTTTT. Its protein product is CASRTGGDEKLFF.

This clonotype was detected a few times. The genes are TRBV7-8 and TRBJ1-2; 8 nucleotides align to TRBD1. The V segment lost 5 bases and the J segment 6 bases; nucleotides outside the gene matches: 11. Germline assignment: CDR1 SGHVS and CDR2 FQNEAQ. The CDR3 is made up of 15 amino acids. CDR3 nucleotide sequence: TGTGCCAGCAGCCCCGGCCACGACAGGGGAAATGGCTACACCTTC. It encodes CASSPGHDRGNGYTF.

This clonotype was counted a few times. V is TRBV5-1 and J is TRBJ2-3; D is undetermined. The CDR3 extends over 14 amino acids. The V and J ends lost 2 bases and 0 bases respectively, with 7 bases between them. CDR1 is SGHRS and CDR2 is YFSETQ in the germline V gene. CDR3 nucleotide sequence: TGCGCCAGCAGCTTAGGGATTAGCACAGATACGCAGTATTTT. Its translation: CASSLGISTDTQYF. The full variable domain, rest sourced from reference TRBV5-1 and TRBJ2-3, is KAGVTQTPRYLIKTRGQQVTLSCSPISGHRSVSWYQQTPGQGLQFLFEYFSETQRNKGNFPGRFSGRQFSNSRSEMNVSTLELGDSALYLCASSLGISTDTQYFGPGTRLTVL.